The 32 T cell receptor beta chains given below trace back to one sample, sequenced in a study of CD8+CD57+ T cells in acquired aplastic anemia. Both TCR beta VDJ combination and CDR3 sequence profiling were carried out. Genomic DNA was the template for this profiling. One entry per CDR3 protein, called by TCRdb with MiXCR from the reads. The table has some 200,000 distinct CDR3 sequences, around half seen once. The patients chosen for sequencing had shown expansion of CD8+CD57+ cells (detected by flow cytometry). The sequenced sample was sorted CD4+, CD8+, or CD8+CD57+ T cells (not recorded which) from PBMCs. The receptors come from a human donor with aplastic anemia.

The CDR3 DNA follows: TGCAGTCCACCGAAGACAGGGGACTATGGCTACACCTTC. Protein sequence: CSPPKTGDYGYTF. V is TRBV20-1 and J is TRBJ1-2; 8 nucleotides line up with TRBD1. The CDR3 contains 13 residues. Germline V CDR1 and CDR2: DFQATT, SNEGSKA (reference sequence). The V segment lost 8 bases and the J segment 3 bases; nucleotides outside the gene matches: 8.

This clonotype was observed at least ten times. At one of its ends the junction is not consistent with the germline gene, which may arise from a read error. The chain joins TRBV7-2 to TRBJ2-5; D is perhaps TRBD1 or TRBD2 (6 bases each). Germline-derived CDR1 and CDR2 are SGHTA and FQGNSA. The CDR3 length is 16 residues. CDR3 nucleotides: TGTGCCAGCAACTTAAACGGGGGCGATAGGGGAGAGACCCAGTACTTC. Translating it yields CASNLNGGDRGETQYF.

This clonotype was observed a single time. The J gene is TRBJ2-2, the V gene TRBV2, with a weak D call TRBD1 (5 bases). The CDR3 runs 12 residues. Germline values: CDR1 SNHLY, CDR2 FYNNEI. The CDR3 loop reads CASCRDTGELFF. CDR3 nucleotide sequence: TGTGCTAGTTGCAGGGACACCGGGGAGCTGTTTTTT.

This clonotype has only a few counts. The CDR3 sequence is CSARVLNSPLHF. The DNA of the CDR3 is TGCAGTGCTAGAGTCTTAAATTCACCCCTCCACTTT. This chain links TRBV20-1 with TRBJ1-6; D remains unclear. V lost 1 base, J lost 7 bases, and 5 bases lay in between. This CDR3 is 12 amino acids long. Germline V gene data show CDR1 as DFQATT and CDR2 as SNEGSKA (reference sequence).

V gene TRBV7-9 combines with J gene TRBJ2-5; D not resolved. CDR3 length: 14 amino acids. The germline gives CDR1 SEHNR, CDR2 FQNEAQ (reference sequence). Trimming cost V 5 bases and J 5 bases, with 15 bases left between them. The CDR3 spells CASSQTGYGETQYF. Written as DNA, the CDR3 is TGTGCCAGCAGCCAGACTGGGTACGGGGAGACCCAGTACTTC.

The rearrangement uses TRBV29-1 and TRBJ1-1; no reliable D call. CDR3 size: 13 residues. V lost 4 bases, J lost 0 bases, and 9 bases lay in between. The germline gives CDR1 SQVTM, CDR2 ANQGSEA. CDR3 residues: CSVAGHLNTEAFF. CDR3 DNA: TGCAGCGTTGCGGGTCACCTGAACACTGAAGCTTTCTTT.

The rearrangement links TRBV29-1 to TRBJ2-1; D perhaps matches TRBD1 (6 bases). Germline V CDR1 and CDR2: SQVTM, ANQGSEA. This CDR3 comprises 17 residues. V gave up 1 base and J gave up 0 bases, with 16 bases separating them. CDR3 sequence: CSVEADGTSSSYNEQFF. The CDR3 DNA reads TGCAGCGTTGAAGCGGATGGGACAAGCAGCTCCTACAATGAGCAGTTCTTC.

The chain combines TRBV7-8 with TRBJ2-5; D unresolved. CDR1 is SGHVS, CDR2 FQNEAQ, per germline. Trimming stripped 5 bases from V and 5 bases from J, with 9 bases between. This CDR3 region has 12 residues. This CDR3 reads CASSRPRETQYF. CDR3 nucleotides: TGTGCCAGCAGCCGGCCCCGGGAGACCCAGTACTTC.

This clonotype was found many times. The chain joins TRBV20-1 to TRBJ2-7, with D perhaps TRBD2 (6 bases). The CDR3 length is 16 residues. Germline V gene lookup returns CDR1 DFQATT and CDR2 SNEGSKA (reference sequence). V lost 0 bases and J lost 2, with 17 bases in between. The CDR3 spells CSARDWRGTEAYEQYF. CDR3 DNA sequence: TGCAGTGCTAGAGATTGGCGAGGGACTGAAGCCTACGAGCAGTACTTC.

DNA for the CDR3: TGTGCCAGCAGTGCCGGACAGGGGGATGGTGGTGGCTACACCTTC. Its translation is CASSAGQGDGGGYTF. This sequence joins TRBV25-1 and TRBJ1-2; 10 bases line up with TRBD1. CDR3 length: 15 residues. J gave up 7 bases and V 4 bases, and 9 bases lay outside the gene matches. CDR1 MGHDK and CDR2 SYGVNS come from the germline V gene.

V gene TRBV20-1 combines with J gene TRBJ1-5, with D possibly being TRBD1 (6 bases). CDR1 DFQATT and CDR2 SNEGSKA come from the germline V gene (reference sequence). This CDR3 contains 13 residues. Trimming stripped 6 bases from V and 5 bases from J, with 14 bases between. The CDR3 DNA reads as TGCAGTGCCAACCGGGACATCGATCAGCCCCAGCATTTT. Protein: CSANRDIDQPQHF.

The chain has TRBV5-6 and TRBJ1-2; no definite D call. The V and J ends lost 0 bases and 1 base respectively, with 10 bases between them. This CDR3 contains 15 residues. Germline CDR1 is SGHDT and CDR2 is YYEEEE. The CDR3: CASSLDPAINYGYTF. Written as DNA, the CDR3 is TGTGCCAGCAGCTTGGATCCAGCTATTAACTATGGCTACACCTTC.

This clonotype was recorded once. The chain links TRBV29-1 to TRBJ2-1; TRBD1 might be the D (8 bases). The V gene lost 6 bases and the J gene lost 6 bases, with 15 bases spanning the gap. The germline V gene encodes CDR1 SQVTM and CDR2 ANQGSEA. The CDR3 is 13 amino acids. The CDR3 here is CSVRQGRVNEQFF. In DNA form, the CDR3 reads TGCAGCGTCCGACAGGGGAGGGTCAATGAGCAGTTCTTC.

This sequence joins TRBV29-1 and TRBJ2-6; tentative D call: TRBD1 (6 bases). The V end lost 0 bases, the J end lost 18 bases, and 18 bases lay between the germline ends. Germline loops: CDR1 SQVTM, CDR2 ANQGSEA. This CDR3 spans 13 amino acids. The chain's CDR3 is CSVEDRLDSFKTF. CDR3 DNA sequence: TGCAGCGTTGAAGATCGATTGGACAGCTTCAAGACTTTC.

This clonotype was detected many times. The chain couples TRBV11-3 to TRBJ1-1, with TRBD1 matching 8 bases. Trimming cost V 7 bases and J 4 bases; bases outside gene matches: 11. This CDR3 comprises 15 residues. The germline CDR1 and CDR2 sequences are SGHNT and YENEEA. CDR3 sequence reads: CASTNLRQGITEAFF. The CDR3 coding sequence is TGTGCCAGCACCAACTTACGACAGGGGATCACTGAAGCTTTCTTT.

Written as DNA, the CDR3 is TGTGCCAGCAGCTTCCTCGCTAATGAAAAACTGTTTTTT. It yields the protein CASSFLANEKLFF. The J gene is TRBJ1-4, the V gene TRBV7-8; D unclear. This CDR3 has 13 amino acids. Per germline, CDR1 SGHVS and CDR2 FQNEAQ. Trimming removed 3 bases at V and 3 bases at J, with 5 bases between.

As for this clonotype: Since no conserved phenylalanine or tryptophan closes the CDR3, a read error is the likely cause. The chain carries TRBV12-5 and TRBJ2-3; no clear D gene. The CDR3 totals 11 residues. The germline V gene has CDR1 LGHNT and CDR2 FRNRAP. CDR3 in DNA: TGTGCTAGTGGGTTGGGTTATACGCAGTATCTT. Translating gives CASGLGYTQYL.

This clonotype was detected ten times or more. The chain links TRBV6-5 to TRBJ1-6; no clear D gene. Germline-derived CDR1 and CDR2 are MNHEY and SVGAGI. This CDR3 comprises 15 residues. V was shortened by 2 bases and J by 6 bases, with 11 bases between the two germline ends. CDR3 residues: CASSYRLQLNSPLHF. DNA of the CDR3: TGTGCCAGCAGTTACCGGCTGCAGCTTAATTCACCCCTCCACTTT.

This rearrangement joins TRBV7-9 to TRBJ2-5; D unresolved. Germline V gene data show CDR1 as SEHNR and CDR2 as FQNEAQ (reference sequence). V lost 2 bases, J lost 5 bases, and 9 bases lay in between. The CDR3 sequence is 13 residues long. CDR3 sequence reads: CASSLTSGETQYF. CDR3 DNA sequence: TGTGCCAGCAGCTTAACCTCAGGTGAGACCCAGTACTTC.

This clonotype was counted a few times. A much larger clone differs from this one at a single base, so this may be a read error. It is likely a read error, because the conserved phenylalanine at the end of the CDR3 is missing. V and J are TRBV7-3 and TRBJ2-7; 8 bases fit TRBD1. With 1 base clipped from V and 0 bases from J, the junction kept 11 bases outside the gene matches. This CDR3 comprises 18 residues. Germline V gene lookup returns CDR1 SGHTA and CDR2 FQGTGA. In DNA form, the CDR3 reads TGTGCCAGCAGCTTAAAGGACAGGGTAGGGGGGAGCTCCTACGAGCAGTACCTC. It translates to CASSLKDRVGGSSYEQYL.

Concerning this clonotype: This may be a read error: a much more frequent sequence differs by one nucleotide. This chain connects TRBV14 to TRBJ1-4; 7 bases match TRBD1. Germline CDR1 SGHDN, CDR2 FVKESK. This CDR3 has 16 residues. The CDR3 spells CASSPTWHRGSEELFF. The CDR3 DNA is TGTGCCAGCAGCCCCACCTGGCACAGGGGAAGTGAAGAACTGTTTTTT.

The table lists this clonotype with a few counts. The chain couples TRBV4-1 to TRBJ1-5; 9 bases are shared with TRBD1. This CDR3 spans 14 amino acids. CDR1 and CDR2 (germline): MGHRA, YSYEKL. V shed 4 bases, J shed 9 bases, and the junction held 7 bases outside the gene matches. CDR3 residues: CASSPTGGVGPQHF. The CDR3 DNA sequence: TGCGCCAGCAGCCCTACAGGGGGCGTTGGGCCCCAGCATTTT.

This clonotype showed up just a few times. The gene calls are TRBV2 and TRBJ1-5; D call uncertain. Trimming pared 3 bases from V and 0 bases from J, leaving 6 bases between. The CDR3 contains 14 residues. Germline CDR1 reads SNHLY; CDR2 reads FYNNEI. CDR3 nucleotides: TGTGCCAGCAGTGACAGCAATAGCAATCAGCCCCAGCATTTT. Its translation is CASSDSNSNQPQHF.

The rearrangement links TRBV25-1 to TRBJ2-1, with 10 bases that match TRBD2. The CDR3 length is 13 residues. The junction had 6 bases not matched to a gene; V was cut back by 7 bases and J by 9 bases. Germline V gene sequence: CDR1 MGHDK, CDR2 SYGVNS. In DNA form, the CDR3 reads TGTGCCAGCATCAGCGGGGGGGTAGGTGAGCAGTTCTTC. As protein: CASISGGVGEQFF.

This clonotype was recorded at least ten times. The CDR3 here is CASSYYRPGTQIGEQYF. In nucleotides, the CDR3 is TGTGCCAGCAGTTACTACAGACCCGGGACACAAATTGGGGAGCAGTACTTC. The V and J genes are TRBV6-5 and TRBJ2-7; maybe TRBD1 (6 bases). The CDR3 covers 17 residues. Trimming shortened V by 1 base and J by 7 bases, and 23 bases separated the two germline ends. Germline CDR1 and CDR2: MNHEY and SVGAGI.

CDR3 residues: CATSSDREAGELFF. Here the CDR3 DNA reads TGTGCCACCAGTTCGGACAGGGAGGCCGGGGAGCTGTTTTTT. The genes are TRBV24-1 and TRBJ2-2, with 8 positions matching TRBD1. CDR1 and CDR2 from the germline V gene are KGHDR and SFDVKD. The junction had 5 bases not matched to a gene; V was cut back by 6 bases and J by 6 bases. The CDR3 is made up of 14 amino acids.

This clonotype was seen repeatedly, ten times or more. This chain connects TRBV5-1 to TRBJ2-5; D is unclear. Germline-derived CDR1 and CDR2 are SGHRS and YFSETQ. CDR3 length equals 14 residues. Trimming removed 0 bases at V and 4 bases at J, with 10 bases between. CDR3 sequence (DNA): TGCGCCAGCAGCTTGGCCGCGGAGAGAGAGACCCAGTACTTC. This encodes CASSLAAERETQYF.

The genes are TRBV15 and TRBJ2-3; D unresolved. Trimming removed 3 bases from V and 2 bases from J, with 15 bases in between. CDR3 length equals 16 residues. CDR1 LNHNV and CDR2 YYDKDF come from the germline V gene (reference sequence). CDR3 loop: CATSRRTLGFTDTQYF. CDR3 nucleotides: TGTGCCACCAGCAGGCGGACGCTTGGTTTCACAGATACGCAGTATTTT.

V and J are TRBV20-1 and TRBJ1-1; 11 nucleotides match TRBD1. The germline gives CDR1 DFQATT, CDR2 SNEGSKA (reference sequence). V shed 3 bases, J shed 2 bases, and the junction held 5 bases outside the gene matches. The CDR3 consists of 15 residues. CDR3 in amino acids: CSASGGQGVNTEAFF. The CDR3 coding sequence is TGCAGTGCTAGTGGGGGACAGGGGGTTAACACTGAAGCTTTCTTT.

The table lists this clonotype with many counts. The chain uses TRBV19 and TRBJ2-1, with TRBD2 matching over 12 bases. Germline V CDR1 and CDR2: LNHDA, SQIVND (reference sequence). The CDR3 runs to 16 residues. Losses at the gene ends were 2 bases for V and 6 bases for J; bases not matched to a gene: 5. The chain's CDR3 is CASSIPRTSGTNEQFF. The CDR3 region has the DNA TGTGCCAGTAGTATACCAAGGACTAGCGGGACCAATGAGCAGTTCTTC.

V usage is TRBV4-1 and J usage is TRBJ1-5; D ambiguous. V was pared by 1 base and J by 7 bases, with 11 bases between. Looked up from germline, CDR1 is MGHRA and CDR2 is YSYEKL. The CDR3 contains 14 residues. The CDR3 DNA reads TGCGCCAGCAGCCAAGTCGGCCTGAAACAGCCCCAGCATTTT. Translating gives CASSQVGLKQPQHF.

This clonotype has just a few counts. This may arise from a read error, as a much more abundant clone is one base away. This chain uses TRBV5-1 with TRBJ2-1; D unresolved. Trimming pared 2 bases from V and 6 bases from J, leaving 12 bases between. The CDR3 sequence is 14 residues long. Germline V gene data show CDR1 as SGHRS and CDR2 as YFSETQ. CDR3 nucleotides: TGCGCCAGCAGCTTCGTACCAAACGGCAATGAGCAGTTCTTC. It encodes CASSFVPNGNEQFF.